These 28 T cell receptor beta chains originate from one sample sequenced in a study of cytomegalovirus exposure and HLA in healthy donors. Libraries were prepared by immunoSEQ multiplex PCR; TCRdb keeps only in-frame clonotypes and omits some of them. The table records about 110,000 clones, roughly 90% of them present only once. Input material: PBMCs. These receptors all stem from a young woman in good health and CMV-seronegative.

This clone appeared a single time. V is TRBV30 and J is TRBJ2-5; no reliable D call. Between the trimmed V and J ends, which lost 3 bases and 5 bases, there was a span of 13 bases. From germline, CDR1 is GTSNPN and CDR2 SVGIG (reference sequence). This CDR3 comprises 13 residues. CDR3 sequence (DNA): TGTGCCTGGAGAGGCCACCTCGGGGAGACCCAGTACTTC. It translates to CAWRGHLGETQYF. Filled out from reference TRBV30 and TRBJ2-5, the complete variable domain reads SQTIHQWPATLVQPVGSPLSLECTVEGTSNPNLYWYRQAAGRGLQLLFYSVGIGQISSEVPQNLSASRPQDRQFILSSKKLLLSDSGFYLCAWRGHLGETQYFGPGTRLLVL.

This chain uses TRBV28 with TRBJ2-3, with TRBD2 identical over 10 bases. CDR1 is MDHEN, CDR2 SYDVKM, per germline. J was trimmed by 5 bases and V by 8 bases; bases with no gene match: 7. This CDR3 is built from 14 residues. The CDR3 is CASDSGRAGDTQYF. The DNA for the CDR3 is TGTGCCAGCGACAGCGGGAGGGCAGGAGATACGCAGTATTTT.

The J gene is TRBJ2-2, the V gene TRBV28; possible D gene TRBD1, 6 bases. The V end lost 7 bases, the J end lost 6 bases, and 18 bases lay between the germline ends. Germline assignment: CDR1 MDHEN and CDR2 SYDVKM. This CDR3 comprises 15 residues. The CDR3 here is CASTGTNNVPGELFF. The DNA of the CDR3 is TGTGCCAGCACTGGGACAAACAATGTCCCCGGGGAGCTGTTTTTT.

The J gene is TRBJ2-3, the V gene TRBV6-5; TRBD1 matches 8 bases. With 0 bases clipped from V and 0 bases from J, the junction kept 2 bases outside the gene matches. CDR1 MNHEY and CDR2 SVGAGI come from the germline V gene. This CDR3 comprises 16 residues. Written as DNA, the CDR3 is TGTGCCAGCAGTTACTCCAGGGGGCTGAGCACAGATACGCAGTATTTT. It is translated as CASSYSRGLSTDTQYF.

The V and J genes are TRBV20-1 and TRBJ1-2; no reliable D call. CDR3 length: 11 amino acids. Between the trimmed V and J ends, which lost 3 bases and 5 bases, there was a span of 7 bases. CDR1 is DFQATT and CDR2 is SNEGSKA in the germline V gene (reference sequence). The CDR3 region is CSASGVYGYTF. The DNA of the CDR3 is TGCAGTGCTAGCGGGGTTTATGGCTACACCTTC.

The chain uses TRBV7-2 and TRBJ1-2; 8 nucleotides line up with TRBD1. Germline V gene lookup returns CDR1 SGHTA and CDR2 FQGNSA. V was clipped by 5 bases and J by 8 bases; unmatched bases: 7. The CDR3 runs to 13 residues. The CDR3 reads CASSPGQGEGYTF. The DNA of the CDR3 is TGTGCCAGCAGCCCTGGACAGGGTGAGGGCTACACCTTC.

This clone was seen more than once but under ten times. The chain joins TRBV7-8 to TRBJ1-1, with 8 bases aligning to TRBD1. The CDR3 extends over 13 amino acids. Trimming cost V 5 bases and J 1 base; bases outside gene matches: 0. Germline CDR1 SGHVS, CDR2 FQNEAQ. CDR3 protein: CASSQGANTEAFF. Written as DNA, the CDR3 is TGTGCCAGCAGCCAGGGGGCGAACACTGAAGCTTTCTTT.

This clone has just one count. This chain joins TRBV28 and TRBJ1-4; 7 bases align to TRBD1. CDR3 length: 15 amino acids. Trimming at V came to 7 bases and at J to 3 bases, leaving 8 bases not matched to a gene. The germline gives CDR1 MDHEN, CDR2 SYDVKM. DNA for the CDR3: TGTGCCAGCACCACCGGCGGGACAGCTAATGAAAAACTGTTTTTT. It is translated as CASTTGGTANEKLFF.

The chain has TRBV7-9 and TRBJ2-3; no definite D call. This CDR3 is built from 14 residues. Germline CDR1 reads SEHNR; CDR2 reads FQNEAQ (reference sequence). V lost 4 bases to trimming and J lost 3 bases, with 11 bases between them. The DNA of the CDR3 is TGTGCCAGCAGCTCGCTAGGTCAGACAGATACGCAGTATTTT. Translation: CASSSLGQTDTQYF.

This chain uses TRBV30 with TRBJ2-1; the D gene is possibly TRBD2 (6 bases). The CDR3 consists of 16 residues. The germline V gene has CDR1 GTSNPN and CDR2 SVGIG (reference sequence). The germline V and J ends were trimmed by 2 bases and 2 bases, with 16 bases remaining between them. Here the CDR3 reads CAWSSPGLATYNEQFF. CDR3 in DNA: TGTGCCTGGAGTAGTCCGGGACTGGCAACCTACAATGAGCAGTTCTTC.

This chain connects TRBV4-3 to TRBJ1-5; 7 bases map to TRBD1. The CDR3 is 17 amino acids. Germline CDR1 LGHNA, CDR2 YSLEER. Trimming cost V 2 bases and J 4 bases; bases outside gene matches: 11. The CDR3 spells CASSQSVLRGSNQPQHF. CDR3 coding DNA: TGCGCCAGCAGCCAATCAGTCCTCAGGGGGTCGAATCAGCCCCAGCATTTT.

The chain couples TRBV2 to TRBJ1-4, with TRBD1 matching 7 bases. The CDR3 consists of 14 residues. The V gene's germline CDR1 is SNHLY and CDR2 FYNNEI. Trimming cost V 3 bases and J 4 bases; bases outside gene matches: 2. The CDR3 spells CASSENRGNEKLFF. As DNA, the CDR3 is TGTGCCAGCAGTGAGAACAGGGGTAATGAAAAACTGTTTTTT.

The chain employs TRBV5-4 and TRBJ2-7, with 9 bases identical to TRBD1. This CDR3 spans 16 amino acids. The junction had 13 bases not matched to a gene; V was cut back by 2 bases and J by 7 bases. The germline gives CDR1 SGHNT, CDR2 YYREEE (reference sequence). CDR3 protein: CASSFPPGQGIGEQYF. The DNA of the CDR3 is TGTGCCAGCAGCTTCCCCCCGGGACAGGGTATAGGGGAGCAGTACTTC.

The chain joins TRBV27 to TRBJ2-5; possible D gene TRBD1, 6 bases. This CDR3 has 16 residues. Trimming pared 5 bases from V and 0 bases from J, leaving 16 bases between. Germline CDR1 is MNHEY and CDR2 is SMNVEV (reference sequence). Written as DNA, the CDR3 is TGTGCCAGCAGTATAAAACTCACAGGGTACCAAGAGACCCAGTACTTC. It is translated as CASSIKLTGYQETQYF.

V usage is TRBV28 and J usage is TRBJ2-6; 9 bases are shared with TRBD1. Germline V gene sequence: CDR1 MDHEN, CDR2 SYDVKM. The CDR3 totals 16 residues. V dropped 8 bases and J dropped 0; count of bases not matched to a gene: 5. The CDR3 nucleotides read TGTGCCAGCCGGGACAGGGCCTTCTCTGGGGCCAACGTCCTGACTTTC. This sequence encodes CASRDRAFSGANVLTF.

On this clone: One end of the junction does not line up with germline, which may come from a read error. The V and J genes are TRBV6-1 and TRBJ2-1; D call uncertain. The germline gives CDR1 MNHNS, CDR2 SASEGT. The CDR3 consists of 13 residues. The CDR3 loop reads CASSEASFNEQFF. In DNA, the CDR3 is TGTGCCAGCAGTGAAGCTTCCTTCAATGAGCAGTTCTTC.

The chain is built from TRBV7-3 and TRBJ2-3; 13 nucleotides align to TRBD2. The V segment lost 0 bases and the J segment 8 bases; nucleotides outside the gene matches: 5. Germline CDR1 SGHTA, CDR2 FQGTGA. The CDR3 spans 16 residues. CDR3 amino acids: CASSLTRTSGGGTQYF. The CDR3 DNA is TGTGCCAGCAGCTTAACTCGGACTAGCGGGGGTGGTACGCAGTATTTT.

The V call is TRBV7-9, the J call TRBJ2-1; 7 bases are a match to TRBD1. Trimming took 6 bases from V and 3 from J; bases not matched to a gene: 2. CDR3 length equals 13 residues. The germline V gene encodes CDR1 SEHNR and CDR2 FQNEAQ (reference sequence). The chain's CDR3 is CASSRTGYNEQFF. CDR3 nucleotide sequence: TGTGCCAGCAGTAGGACAGGCTACAATGAGCAGTTCTTC.

This rearrangement joins TRBV14 to TRBJ1-2, with D tentatively TRBD1 (5 bases). The CDR3 is 14 residues long. Between the trimmed V and J ends, which lost 5 bases and 6 bases, there was a span of 16 bases. Germline V gives CDR1 SGHDN, CDR2 FVKESK. The CDR3 protein is CASSAGGGNDGYTF. CDR3 nucleotide sequence: TGTGCCAGCAGCGCCGGCGGGGGTAATGATGGCTACACCTTC.

The rearrangement links TRBV30 to TRBJ1-1, with a possible D match to TRBD1 (6 bases). The germline gives CDR1 GTSNPN, CDR2 SVGIG (reference sequence). Trimming took off 0 bases at V and 1 base at J, with 12 bases between the two ends. CDR3 length: 15 residues. This chain's CDR3 is CAWSVLAGANTEAFF. In DNA form, the CDR3 reads TGTGCCTGGAGTGTACTCGCGGGGGCGAACACTGAAGCTTTCTTT.

This chain links TRBV12-5 with TRBJ2-7, with D hard to call. This CDR3 spans 9 amino acids. Per germline, CDR1 LGHNT and CDR2 FRNRAP. The ends were cut back, 8 bases at V and 6 bases at J, with 5 bases in the middle. The chain's CDR3 is CASTGEQYF. The CDR3 region has the DNA TGTGCTAGTACGGGCGAGCAGTACTTC.

CDR3 protein: CASSQGSAGQGIGYTF. DNA for the CDR3: TGTGCCAGCAGCCAAGGGTCTGCGGGACAGGGGATTGGCTACACCTTC. J is TRBJ1-2 and V is TRBV4-2, with 10 bases identical to TRBD1. CDR3 length: 16 residues. Germline values: CDR1 LGHNA, CDR2 YNFKEQ. V shed 1 base, J shed 7 bases, and the junction held 9 bases outside the gene matches.

The chain carries TRBV5-1 and TRBJ2-3; 10 nucleotides match TRBD2. Germline V lookup: CDR1 SGHRS, CDR2 YFSETQ. This CDR3 spans 16 amino acids. J was trimmed by 6 bases and V by 3 bases; bases with no gene match: 10. The CDR3 is CASSWLMSGGADTQYF. The CDR3 DNA reads as TGCGCCAGCAGCTGGCTGATGAGCGGGGGGGCGGATACGCAGTATTTT.

The chain recombines TRBV7-2 with TRBJ2-7, with 12 bases lining up with TRBD1. J lost 4 bases, V lost 4 bases, and 5 bases had no gene match. The CDR3 covers 15 residues. From germline, CDR1 is SGHTA and CDR2 FQGNSA. The CDR3 here is CASSSRDRGRYEQYF. CDR3 nucleotides: TGTGCCAGCAGCTCCCGGGACAGGGGGCGGTACGAGCAGTACTTC.

V is TRBV4-2 and J is TRBJ1-1; 8 bases fit TRBD1. Losses at the gene ends were 4 bases for V and 1 base for J; bases not matched to a gene: 2. CDR1 is LGHNA and CDR2 is YNFKEQ in the germline V gene. CDR3 length: 14 residues. DNA for the CDR3: TGTGCCAGCAGCCCCGGACAGGGGAACACTGAAGCTTTCTTT. Its protein is CASSPGQGNTEAFF.

This clone has just one count. V and J are TRBV30 and TRBJ2-2; the match to TRBD2 covers 9 bases. Germline assignment: CDR1 GTSNPN and CDR2 SVGIG (reference sequence). This CDR3 region has 13 residues. J gave up 1 base and V 8 bases, and 2 bases lay outside the gene matches. The CDR3 DNA reads as TGTGCCGGGACTAGCTTGAACACCGGGGAGCTGTTTTTT. This translates into CAGTSLNTGELFF.

The CDR3 here is CASSFFGRGSSYNSPLHF. The CDR3 DNA reads as TGTGCCAGCAGCTTTTTCGGGCGGGGGAGCTCCTATAATTCACCCCTCCACTTT. The genes are TRBV7-9 and TRBJ1-6, with D possibly TRBD1 on 5 matching bases. CDR1 and CDR2 from the germline V gene are SEHNR and FQNEAQ (reference sequence). The CDR3 sequence is 18 residues long. V lost 3 bases, J lost 0 bases, and 15 bases lay in between.

The chain uses TRBV19 and TRBJ2-7, with D possibly being TRBD1 (6 bases). The CDR3 is 13 residues long. Deletions cut 6 bases from V and 1 base from J, with 10 bases between. Germline assignment: CDR1 LNHDA and CDR2 SQIVND (reference sequence). The CDR3 here is CASRADRSYEQYF. DNA for the CDR3: TGTGCCAGTAGGGCCGACAGGTCCTACGAGCAGTACTTC.